The 25 T cell receptor beta chains in this list originate from one sample, sequenced in a study of STAT3 mutations in large granular lymphocyte leukemia. Study results and limitations: Every T-cell large granular lymphocyte leukemia patient had at least one immunodominant TCR beta clonotype.

This table comes from immunoSEQ multiplex PCR, and its TCRdb copy is limited to in-frame clones, with some not included. Of over 2,500 clones in the sample, around 89% were seen once. For these TCRs, the target antigens are not known. The sequenced sample consisted of peripheral blood mononuclear cells. The receptors come from a woman aged 70 to 79 with T-cell large granular lymphocyte leukemia. Some clones in this sample may be carry-over from other donors' samples.

The CDR3 bases are TGTGCCAGCAGTAGACAGGGGCCCGTGGGGAATGAGCAGTTCTTC. This codes for CASSRQGPVGNEQFF. This chain links TRBV5-6 with TRBJ2-1; TRBD1 matches at 8 bases. V trimming: 5 bases; J trimming: 7 bases; junction bases outside the gene matches: 11. CDR1 and CDR2 from the germline V gene are SGHDT and YYEEEE. The CDR3 spans 15 residues.

This chain uses TRBV18 with TRBJ1-4; D perhaps matches TRBD1 (6 bases). The germline V and J ends were trimmed by 0 bases and 7 bases, with 9 bases remaining between them. Germline V gives CDR1 KGHSH, CDR2 LQKENI. The CDR3 covers 14 residues. The CDR3 DNA sequence: TGTGCCAGCTCACCACCGTTACAGGGTGAAAAACTGTTTTTT. This gives the protein CASSPPLQGEKLFF.

The J gene is TRBJ2-7, the V gene TRBV7-2; D is uncertain. The ends were cut back, 6 bases at V and 5 bases at J, with 17 bases in the middle. Germline V CDR1 and CDR2: SGHTA, FQGNSA. The CDR3 is made up of 14 amino acids. In DNA, the CDR3 is TGTGCCAGCAGTTTTCTGGGCCGAGAGCACGAGCAGTACTTC. As protein: CASSFLGREHEQYF.

Concerning this clone itself: One junction end disagrees with the germline gene, perhaps due to a read error. The CDR3 DNA reads TGTGCCAGCAGCTCCGGGACAGATAATCGGCCCCAGCATTTT. It translates to CASSSGTDNRPQHF. The chain links TRBV5-6 to TRBJ1-5, with 7 positions matching TRBD1. The germline CDR1 and CDR2 sequences are SGHDT and YYEEEE. This CDR3 has 14 amino acids.

The V call is TRBV7-6, the J call TRBJ2-3, with D tentatively TRBD1 or TRBD2 (7 bases each). The V end lost 5 bases, the J end lost 3 bases, and 15 bases lay between the germline ends. CDR1 and CDR2 (germline): SGHVS, FNYEAQ. CDR3 length equals 15 residues. The CDR3 protein is CASSRTGGGTDTQYF. For the CDR3, the DNA is TGTGCCAGCAGCAGGACAGGCGGGGGAACAGATACGCAGTATTTT.

V usage is TRBV5-6 and J usage is TRBJ1-3; no reliable D call. Trimming stripped 0 bases from V and 4 bases from J, with 11 bases between. The CDR3 is made up of 15 amino acids. CDR1 is SGHDT, CDR2 YYEEEE, per germline. For the CDR3, the DNA is TGTGCCAGCAGCTTGGAGAGTCTAGGGGGAAACACCATATATTTT. Protein product: CASSLESLGGNTIYF.

The chain is built from TRBV5-1 and TRBJ1-1; 7 nucleotides match TRBD1. CDR1 and CDR2 (germline): SGHRS, YFSETQ. V shed 5 bases, J shed 0 bases, and the junction held 1 base outside the gene matches. The CDR3 sequence is 13 residues long. The CDR3 protein is CASRDRMNTEAFF. The DNA of the CDR3 is TGCGCCAGCAGGGACAGGATGAACACTGAAGCTTTCTTT.

V usage is TRBV5-4 and J usage is TRBJ2-7; possibly TRBD1 for D (6 bases). V gave up 3 bases and J gave up 0 bases, with 13 bases separating them. CDR1 is SGHNT and CDR2 is YYREEE in the germline V gene (reference sequence). This CDR3 region has 15 residues. CDR3 region: CASSSPRGGSYEQYF. CDR3 nucleotides: TGTGCCAGCAGCTCCCCCAGGGGCGGCTCCTACGAGCAGTACTTC.

The chain has TRBV4-3 and TRBJ2-7; D is possibly TRBD1 or TRBD2 (5 bases each). Germline V gives CDR1 LGHNA, CDR2 YSLEER. The CDR3 has 13 residues. The CDR3 nucleotides are TGCGCTTTAGGGACCGCCGCGATTTACGAGCAGTACTTC. Its translation: CALGTAAIYEQYF.

The chain combines TRBV5-1 with TRBJ1-4, with TRBD1 matching over 10 bases. The germline gives CDR1 SGHRS, CDR2 YFSETQ. The CDR3 contains 15 residues. The ends lost 3 bases at V and 3 bases at J; junction bases unmatched: 2. DNA of the CDR3: TGCGCCAGCAGCTGGGGACAGGGGTCTAATGAAAAACTGTTTTTT. Amino acids: CASSWGQGSNEKLFF.

This chain uses TRBV14 with TRBJ2-7; weak D call: TRBD1 (5 bases). V lost 0 bases and J 3 bases, leaving 18 bases between the germline ends. The CDR3 has 17 amino acids. The germline gives CDR1 SGHDN, CDR2 FVKESK. CDR3 sequence: CASSQDLAQGLDYEQYF. CDR3 in DNA: TGTGCCAGCAGCCAAGATCTGGCGCAGGGTCTTGACTACGAGCAGTACTTC.

The chain joins TRBV6-4 to TRBJ2-3; 8 bases match TRBD2. CDR1 and CDR2 from the germline V gene are MRHNA and SNTAGT. After removal of 0 bases from V and 2 bases from J, the junction contained 7 bases not matched to a gene. This CDR3 has 17 residues. The CDR3: CASSDSPGGANTDTQYF. The CDR3 DNA sequence: TGTGCCAGCAGTGACTCCCCGGGGGGGGCTAACACAGATACGCAGTATTTT.

This chain connects TRBV30 to TRBJ1-2; 9 bases align to TRBD1. CDR1 is GTSNPN and CDR2 is SVGIG in the germline V gene (reference sequence). The CDR3 contains 14 residues. V dropped 2 bases and J dropped 4; count of bases not matched to a gene: 5. CDR3 residues: CAWSTGQGGYGYTF. CDR3 bases: TGTGCCTGGAGTACGGGACAGGGCGGCTATGGCTACACCTTC.

This chain joins TRBV5-1 and TRBJ2-2; D uncertain. Germline CDR1 is SGHRS and CDR2 is YFSETQ. The length of the CDR3 is 13 residues. Trimming removed 4 bases at V and 3 bases at J, with 7 bases between. The CDR3 DNA is TGCGCCAGCAGCAGGACCGACACCGGGGAGCTGTTTTTT. It yields the protein CASSRTDTGELFF.

The chain recombines TRBV2 with TRBJ1-5; 8 bases line up with TRBD1. Germline V gives CDR1 SNHLY, CDR2 FYNNEI. The V segment lost 11 bases and the J segment 2 bases; nucleotides outside the gene matches: 2. The CDR3 has 12 amino acids. The CDR3 loop is CASDRGNQPQHF. The CDR3 nucleotides read TGTGCCTCGGACAGGGGCAATCAGCCCCAGCATTTT.

CDR3 nucleotides: TGTGCCAGCAGCCTCGAGGACAGGGAAAAACTGTTTTTT. Its protein is CASSLEDREKLFF. This sequence joins TRBV7-2 and TRBJ1-4; 7 bases are shared with TRBD1. The CDR3 is 13 amino acids. V lost 5 bases to trimming and J lost 8 bases; unmatched junction nucleotides: 5. Germline-derived CDR1 and CDR2 are SGHTA and FQGNSA.

This clone has a handful of counts. The rearrangement uses TRBV1 and TRBJ1-6. TRBV1 counts as a pseudogene. The CDR3 extends over 12 amino acids. CDR3 coding DNA: TGCACCAGCAGCCGAAATAATTCACCCCTCCACTTT. Translating gives CTSSRNNSPLHF.

The gene calls are TRBV20-1 and TRBJ2-7; weak D call: TRBD1 (5 bases). Trimming shortened V by 3 bases and J by 2 bases, and 5 bases separated the two germline ends. The CDR3 is made up of 11 amino acids. Per the germline V gene, CDR1 is DFQATT and CDR2 is SNEGSKA (reference sequence). CDR3 nucleotide sequence: TGCAGTGCTAGGGACACCTACGAGCAGTACTTC. Protein product: CSARDTYEQYF.

This sequence joins TRBV6-6 and TRBJ1-2; D might be TRBD1 (5 bases). Trimming left V 0 bases short and J 4 bases short, with 12 bases between. The CDR3 sequence is 15 residues long. Germline V gene sequence: CDR1 MNHNY, CDR2 SVGAGI (reference sequence). The CDR3 region has the DNA TGTGCCAGCAGTTACTCCTCAGGGTACAGCTATGGCTACACCTTC. Its translation is CASSYSSGYSYGYTF.

CDR3 loop: CASSLGYTEAFF. For the CDR3, the DNA is TGTGCCAGCAGCTTGGGGTACACTGAAGCTTTCTTT. The chain combines TRBV5-6 with TRBJ1-1, with no clear D. This CDR3 spans 12 amino acids. The ends were cut back, 0 bases at V and 3 bases at J, with 3 bases in the middle. CDR1 SGHDT and CDR2 YYEEEE come from the germline V gene.

This chain joins TRBV19 and TRBJ1-5; D remains ambiguous. CDR3 size: 14 residues. Germline-derived CDR1 and CDR2 are LNHDA and SQIVND (reference sequence). V was clipped by 5 bases and J by 2 bases, with 10 bases between them. The CDR3 DNA is TGTGCCAGTAGTTCGAAGGAGGGCAATCAGCCCCAGCATTTT. Its protein is CASSSKEGNQPQHF. Drawing the rest from reference TRBV19 and TRBJ1-5, the complete variable domain is DGGITQSPKYLFRKEGQNVTLSCEQNLNHDAMYWYRQDPGQGLRLIYYSQIVNDFQKGDIAEGYSVSREKKESFPLTVTSAQKNPTAFYLCASSSKEGNQPQHFGDGTRLSIL.

This sequence joins TRBV7-8 and TRBJ1-2; the D is unclear. CDR3 length: 14 residues. Germline-derived CDR1 and CDR2 are SGHVS and FQNEAQ. Trimming shortened V by 7 bases and J by 6 bases, and 18 bases separated the two germline ends. CDR3 amino acids: CASTMDPAIDGYTF. For the CDR3, the DNA is TGTGCCAGCACAATGGACCCCGCTATAGATGGCTACACCTTC.

This clone turned up a few times. This chain links TRBV5-4 with TRBJ2-5; D unresolved. The CDR3 has 11 residues. Looked up from germline, CDR1 is SGHNT and CDR2 is YYREEE (reference sequence). Trimming pared 2 bases from V and 5 bases from J, leaving 4 bases between. Here the CDR3 reads CASSFRETQYF. CDR3 DNA: TGTGCCAGCAGCTTCCGGGAGACCCAGTACTTC. Looking up the rest from reference TRBV5-4 and TRBJ2-5 gives the full variable domain: ETGVTQSPTHLIKTRGQQVTLRCSSQSGHNTVSWYQQALGQGPQFIFQYYREEENGRGNFPPRFSGLQFPNYSSELNVNALELDDSALYLCASSFRETQYFGPGTRLLVL.

The chain links TRBV7-9 to TRBJ1-2; D is ambiguous. CDR1 is SEHNR, CDR2 FQNEAQ, per germline (reference sequence). The CDR3 has 12 residues. V lost 5 bases, J lost 5 bases, and 9 bases lay in between. CDR3 DNA sequence: TGTGCCAGCAGCAACCGGGAGTATGGCTACACCTTC. Residues: CASSNREYGYTF.

V gene TRBV25-1 combines with J gene TRBJ1-2; D gene unclear. Trimming took off 4 bases at V and 4 bases at J, with 4 bases between the two ends. Germline CDR1 reads MGHDK; CDR2 reads SYGVNS. The CDR3 has 11 amino acids. The DNA of the CDR3 is TGTGCCAGCAGTGCAAGCTATGGCTACACCTTC. Protein: CASSASYGYTF.